Listed below are T cell receptor beta chains from one sample, sequenced in a study of long-term antiretroviral therapy in people with HIV. The assay was immunoSEQ multiplex PCR, and TCRdb's table has in-frame clones only and misses some. The sample lists 15,000 to 20,000 clones; around 95% were seen once. Specimen: unsorted PBMCs, collected less than 11 years after starting antiretroviral therapy. The receptors derive from a man aged 30 to 39 with HIV. Both conserved end residues are part of each CDR3.

>TRBV2
CASSDGTVYNSPLHF
>TRBV7-9
CASSHALGQAGQQPQHF
>TRBV11-2
CASRRSGGTHNEQFF
>TRBV28
CASRTTYGYTF
>TRBV5-8
CASSKWTGVNTEAFF
>TRBV6-1
CAGGTPGQAGSPLHF
>TRBV6-6
CASRGHMNTEAFF
>TRBV30
CAWSPTSVGTDTQYF
>TRBV27
CASSPRLAVQETQYF
>TRBV19
CASANTGQVYEQYF
>TRBV7-6
CASSQAGTSGGREQFF
>TRBV27
CASSFRATTNEKLFF
>TRBV6-1
CATQGINQPQHF
>TRBV7-3
CASSRPPSINEQFF
>TRBV7-2
CASSYTGGQPQHF
>TRBV5-4
CASSLARGNEQFF
>TRBV6-1
CASSAGQVEYEQYF
>TRBV6-1
CASSLQALEAFF
>TRBV19
CASSIGVVQPQHF